Following are 18 T cell receptor beta chains from one sample sequenced in a study of blood T cell repertoires in COVID-19 (dated by TCRdb to 2018 to 2021). The library was generated by the immunoSEQ multiplex PCR assay. The table was pulled from immuneACCESS by TCRdb, which kept in-frame rearrangements only. Such tables lose some clones; where checked, under half of the loss comes from unresolved V genes, and the rest has no known cause. This sample holds 300,000 to 450,000 clones; 80% to 90% were observed only once. The ten largest clones take up roughly 2% of the sample. Sequenced material: peripheral blood. These receptors were taken from a woman aged 60-70 years with COVID-19, enrolled during active disease.

This chain joins TRBV7-2 and TRBJ1-2; perhaps TRBD1 as D (5 bases). This CDR3 has 19 amino acids. Trimming pared 1 base from V and 7 bases from J, leaving 28 bases between. The V gene's germline CDR1 is SGHTA and CDR2 FQGNSA. The CDR3 sequence is CASSLGTLEGRRASSGYTF. In DNA, the CDR3 is TGTGCCAGCAGCTTAGGGACATTGGAGGGGCGCAGGGCCAGCTCTGGCTACACCTTC.

The chain employs TRBV19 and TRBJ2-7, with 8 positions matching TRBD2. This CDR3 comprises 14 residues. Per germline, CDR1 LNHDA and CDR2 SQIVND (reference sequence). With V trimmed by 6 bases and J by 2 bases, 6 bases remained unmatched. The CDR3 loop is CASSLRGLAYEQYF. CDR3 sequence (DNA): TGTGCCAGTAGCCTCCGGGGACTAGCCTACGAGCAGTACTTC. Together with reference TRBV19 and TRBJ2-7, the CDR3 gives the full variable domain: DGGITQSPKYLFRKEGQNVTLSCEQNLNHDAMYWYRQDPGQGLRLIYYSQIVNDFQKGDIAEGYSVSREKKESFPLTVTSAQKNPTAFYLCASSLRGLAYEQYFGPGTRLTVT.

The chain joins TRBV2 to TRBJ2-7; TRBD1 matches at 10 bases. The V gene's germline CDR1 is SNHLY and CDR2 FYNNEI. The CDR3 spans 14 residues. The V segment lost 1 base and the J segment 3 bases; nucleotides outside the gene matches: 0. CDR3 region: CASSEGDRGYEQYF. Written as DNA, the CDR3 is TGTGCCAGCAGTGAAGGGGACAGGGGCTACGAGCAGTACTTC. The whole variable domain, remainder taken from reference TRBV2 and TRBJ2-7, is EPEVTQTPSHQVTQMGQEVILRCVPISNHLYFYWYRQILGQKVEFLVSFYNNEISEKSEIFDDQFSVERPDGSNFTLKIRSTKLEDSAMYFCASSEGDRGYEQYFGPGTRLTVT.

This rearrangement joins TRBV7-5 to TRBJ2-7; the listed D gene, TRBD2, was not tested against the DNA. TRBV7-5 is assigned pseudogene status. The CDR3 extends over 18 amino acids. CDR3 DNA: TGTGTCAGAAGCTTAAAAGTGCCTGTGACGGAGCACTCCTACGAGCAGTACTTC. This sequence encodes CVRSLKVPVTEHSYEQYF.

This clone came up a few times. The identical CDR3 is also encoded by other nucleotide sequences in the sample. The chain carries TRBV4-1 and TRBJ2-7; 10 bases map to TRBD1. The CDR3 loop spans 15 amino acids. After removal of 3 bases from V and 4 bases from J, the junction contained 6 bases not matched to a gene. Germline CDR1 is MGHRA and CDR2 is YSYEKL. The CDR3: CASSHPGQGIYEQYF. CDR3 nucleotide sequence: TGCGCCAGCAGCCATCCGGGACAGGGGATATACGAGCAGTACTTC.

This chain links TRBV19 with TRBJ1-1; D perhaps matches TRBD1 (6 bases). This CDR3 region has 14 residues. V dropped 3 bases and J dropped 4 bases, with 12 bases sitting between them. CDR1 and CDR2 from the germline V gene are LNHDA and SQIVND (reference sequence). The CDR3 sequence: CASSIQGLATEAFF. CDR3 bases: TGTGCCAGTAGTATTCAGGGGCTGGCCACTGAAGCTTTCTTT.

This chain links TRBV14 with TRBJ1-1; 7 bases are shared with TRBD1. CDR1 and CDR2 from the germline V gene are SGHDN and FVKESK. The CDR3 spans 16 residues. V was clipped by 4 bases and J by 0 bases; unmatched bases: 8. The CDR3 is CASSRTRGQLNTEAFF. Written as DNA, the CDR3 is TGTGCCAGCAGCCGAACCCGGGGACAGCTGAACACTGAAGCTTTCTTT.

This clone was seen only once. The V and J genes are TRBV4-1 and TRBJ2-3, with TRBD1 matching over 8 bases. The J segment lost 2 bases and the V segment lost 0 bases, leaving 7 bases of the junction unmatched. Germline V lookup: CDR1 MGHRA, CDR2 YSYEKL. The CDR3 consists of 17 residues. This chain's CDR3 is CASSQDPPGGTTDTQYF. CDR3 in DNA: TGCGCCAGCAGCCAAGATCCCCCAGGGGGCACCACAGATACGCAGTATTTT.

The chain couples TRBV7-2 to TRBJ2-2; 10 bases line up with TRBD1. Trimming took 4 bases from V and 2 from J; bases not matched to a gene: 7. CDR3 size: 17 residues. Germline lookup yields CDR1 SGHTA and CDR2 FQGNSA. CDR3 protein: CASSSDRGRVNTGELFF. In DNA, the CDR3 is TGTGCCAGCAGCTCAGACAGGGGGCGCGTCAACACCGGGGAGCTGTTTTTT.

The chain combines TRBV9 with TRBJ1-4; 9 bases are shared with TRBD1. V was clipped by 0 bases and J by 8 bases; unmatched bases: 2. The germline V gene encodes CDR1 SGDLS and CDR2 YYNGEE. CDR3 length: 14 amino acids. The CDR3 reads CASSVGTGVEKLFF. The CDR3 bases are TGTGCCAGCAGCGTAGGGACAGGGGTCGAAAAACTGTTTTTT.

This clone was found a few times. This chain links TRBV27 with TRBJ1-1; maybe TRBD1 (5 bases). CDR3 length equals 16 residues. Germline lookup yields CDR1 MNHEY and CDR2 SMNVEV (reference sequence). The ends were cut back, 3 bases at V and 0 bases at J, with 14 bases in the middle. CDR3 region: CASSLYGGGVNTEAFF. The CDR3 nucleotides are TGTGCCAGCAGTTTGTACGGCGGGGGGGTGAACACTGAAGCTTTCTTT.

This chain joins TRBV7-9 and TRBJ1-5; tentatively, D is TRBD1 (5 bases). Germline-derived CDR1 and CDR2 are SEHNR and FQNEAQ (reference sequence). V lost 1 base to trimming and J lost 5 bases, with 12 bases between them. The CDR3 extends over 15 amino acids. The CDR3 loop reads CASSLDRGTHQPQHF. In DNA, the CDR3 is TGTGCCAGCAGCTTAGATAGGGGCACCCATCAGCCCCAGCATTTT.

This clone showed up just once. V is TRBV3-1 (or the pseudogene TRBV3-2) and J is TRBJ1-6; D not certain. Trimming cost V 1 base and J 7 bases, with 11 bases left between them. CDR3 length equals 15 residues. Germline V gene lookup returns CDR1 LGHDT and CDR2 YNNKEL (reference sequence). The CDR3 DNA reads as TGTGCCAGCAGCCAAGTCGGGTCTGGCAATTCACCCCTCCACTTT. Protein product: CASSQVGSGNSPLHF.

The genes are TRBV7-8 and TRBJ1-1, with TRBD1 as a possible D gene (6 bases). The germline V and J ends were trimmed by 5 bases and 3 bases, with 16 bases remaining between them. The CDR3 length is 15 residues. Germline CDR1 SGHVS, CDR2 FQNEAQ. CDR3 in DNA: TGTGCCAGCAGCCCCACGGGACAAGTGTACACTGAAGCTTTCTTT. As protein: CASSPTGQVYTEAFF.

As to this clone: Within the sample, other DNA sequences also encode this same CDR3. The chain joins TRBV5-6 to TRBJ1-4; D is ambiguous. In germline, CDR1 is SGHDT, CDR2 YYEEEE. Trimming stripped 0 bases from V and 0 bases from J, with 3 bases between. The CDR3 has 14 amino acids. The CDR3 is CASSLAATNEKLFF. DNA of the CDR3: TGTGCCAGCAGCTTGGCAGCAACTAATGAAAAACTGTTTTTT.

The chain joins TRBV7-8 to TRBJ1-6, with TRBD1 as a possible D gene (5 bases). Germline-derived CDR1 and CDR2 are SGHVS and FQNEAQ. V was trimmed by 4 bases and J by 8 bases, leaving 9 bases between them. The CDR3 consists of 13 residues. CDR3 sequence: CASSYSGDSPLHF. The CDR3 DNA is TGTGCCAGCAGCTATTCGGGGGATTCACCCCTCCACTTT. Variable domain in full (rest from reference TRBV7-8 and TRBJ1-6): GAGVSQSPRYKVAKRGQDVALRCDPISGHVSLFWYQQALGQGPEFLTYFQNEAQLDKSGLPSDRFFAERPEGSVSTLKIQRTQQEDSAVYLCASSYSGDSPLHFGNGTRLTVT.

The chain carries TRBV11-3 and TRBJ2-2, with unresolved D. The germline CDR1 and CDR2 sequences are SGHNT and YENEEA. The V end lost 6 bases, the J end lost 1 base, and 12 bases lay between the germline ends. This CDR3 has 15 residues. Here the CDR3 reads CASRFAPGNTGELFF. The CDR3 DNA follows: TGTGCCAGCAGGTTCGCTCCGGGGAACACCGGGGAGCTGTTTTTT.

The CDR3 DNA follows: TGTGCCAGCAGCTTAGGTGTATGGGCTTTAGCCTACGAGCAGTACTTC. Its translation is CASSLGVWALAYEQYF. V gene TRBV7-2 combines with J gene TRBJ2-7; D is uncertain. The V end was cut by 1 base, the J end by 2 bases, with 15 bases between. Germline CDR1 reads SGHTA; CDR2 reads FQGNSA. The CDR3 runs to 16 residues. The full variable domain, its missing parts supplied by reference TRBV7-2 and TRBJ2-7, is GAGVSQSPSNKVTEKGKDVELRCDPISGHTALYWYRQSLGQGLEFLIYFQGNSAPDKSGLPSDRFSAERTGGSVSTLTIQRTQQEDSAVYLCASSLGVWALAYEQYFGPGTRLTVT.